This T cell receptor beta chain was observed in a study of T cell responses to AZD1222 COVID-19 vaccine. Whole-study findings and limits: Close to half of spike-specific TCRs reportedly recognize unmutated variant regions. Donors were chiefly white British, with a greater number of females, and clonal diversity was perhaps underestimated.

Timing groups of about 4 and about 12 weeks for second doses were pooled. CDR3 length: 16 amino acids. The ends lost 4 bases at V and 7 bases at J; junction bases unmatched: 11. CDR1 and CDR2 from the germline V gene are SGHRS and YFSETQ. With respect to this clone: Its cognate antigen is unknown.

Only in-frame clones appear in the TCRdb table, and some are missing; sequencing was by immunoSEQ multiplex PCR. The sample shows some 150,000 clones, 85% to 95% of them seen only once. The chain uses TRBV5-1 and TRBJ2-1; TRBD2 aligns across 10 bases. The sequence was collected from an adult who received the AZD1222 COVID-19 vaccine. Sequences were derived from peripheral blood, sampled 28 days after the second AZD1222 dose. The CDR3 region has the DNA TGCGCCAGCAGCAACCAACTAGCGGGGCCGGGGAATGAGCAGTTCTTC. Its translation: CASSNQLAGPGNEQFF. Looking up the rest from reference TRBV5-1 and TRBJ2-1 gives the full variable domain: KAGVTQTPRYLIKTRGQQVTLSCSPISGHRSVSWYQQTPGQGLQFLFEYFSETQRNKGNFPGRFSGRQFSNSRSEMNVSTLELGDSALYLCASSNQLAGPGNEQFFGPGTRLTVL.